The source of this TCR beta chain is a study of T cell responses to AZD1222 COVID-19 vaccine. Study observations and caveats: At baseline, seropositivity was found in only a handful of AZD1222 recipients. There were mostly white British donors and more females than males, and clonal diversity was possibly underestimated. Unmutated variant regions are reportedly the target of nearly half of TCRs that are spike-specific. In all cases, repertoires were sampled only after the peak T cell response.

On this clone: Its specificity is unknown.

The V gene lost 4 bases and the J gene lost 8 bases, with 14 bases spanning the gap. The germline CDR1 and CDR2 sequences are MGHDK and SYGVNS. The CDR3 runs 14 residues. Sequencing was performed with immunoSEQ multiplex PCR; in TCRdb, only in-frame clones are kept and a portion is missing. The sample shows 150,000 to 200,000 clones, about 92% of them seen only once. This sequence was found in an adult in good health. V usage is TRBV25-1 and J usage is TRBJ1-4, with D perhaps matching TRBD1 (5 bases). The material was peripheral blood, obtained on day 0 of AZD1222 vaccination. The CDR3 DNA follows: TGTGCCAGCAGTGGTCGGGGGATATGGGAAAAACTGTTTTTT. This codes for CASSGRGIWEKLFF.